This T cell receptor (beta chain) was recovered during a study of identical twins. Template switching supplied a universal primer site; unique molecular identifiers were carried on the cDNA. TCRdb processed the 5' RACE reads anew with MiXCR; each CDR3 protein has one entry. The sample carries 500,000 to 650,000 distinct CDR3 sequences, approximately 20% recorded once. This clonotype has only a few counts. Germline lookup yields CDR1 MNHNS and CDR2 SASEGT. There are 15 residues in the CDR3. Unmatched junction bases numbered 10, after V lost 6 bases and J lost 5 bases. These data were likewise used in another study, on yellow fever vaccine responses in identical twins.

The sequence was obtained from a young woman in good health. The sequencing input was CD4+ T cells sorted from blood. The rearrangement links TRBV6-1 to TRBJ2-7; 10 nucleotides agree with TRBD2. CDR3 loop: CASSALAGVGHEQYF. The CDR3 bases are TGTGCCAGCAGCGCCCTAGCGGGAGTCGGCCACGAGCAGTACTTC.